A selection of T cell receptor beta chains follows, all from one sample in a study of beta chain features in type 1 diabetes. The data were produced by immunoSEQ multiplex PCR, yet TCRdb's version contains in-frame clones alone and is incomplete. The sample yields 300,000 to 400,000 clones, approximately 9.9% seen once. The sample consisted of naive CD4+ T cells from blood. Source of these receptors: a young woman in good health. The CDR3 runs from the conserved cysteine through the conserved F or W. The D gene is left open where the match is weak. Rows give clone size only sometimes, using once, few, many, or a class for an expanded clone.

TRBV9	TRBJ1-5	NA	NA	CASTPGVSNQPQHF	TGTGCCAGCACCCCGGGTGTTAGCAATCAGCCCCAGCATTTT
TRBV29-1	TRBJ2-1	NA	NA	CSVEKTRRALYNEQFF	TGCAGCGTTGAAAAAACCAGGCGGGCTCTCTACAATGAGCAGTTCTTC
TRBV19	TRBJ2-7	NA	few	CASSREGGFYEQYF	TGTGCCAGTAGCCGGGAAGGAGGGTTCTACGAGCAGTACTTC
TRBV28	TRBJ1-1	NA	few	CASSPPDRMNTEAFF	TGTGCCAGCAGTCCCCCGGACAGAATGAACACTGAAGCTTTCTTT
TRBV27	TRBJ2-6	TRBD2	few	CASSLLSVAGESSGANVLTF	TGTGCCAGCAGTTTACTATCGGTAGCGGGAGAGAGCTCTGGGGCCAACGTCCTGACTTTC
TRBV18	TRBJ2-4	NA	NA	CASSPQSGLTKNIQYF	TGTGCCAGCTCGCCACAGTCAGGGTTAACCAAAAACATTCAGTACTTC
TRBV30	TRBJ2-7	TRBD1	few	CAWSNAAGGMAIGSRYF	TGTGCCTGGAGTAACGCGGCAGGGGGAATGGCTATAGGAAGTCGGTACTTC
TRBV15	TRBJ2-2	NA	few	CATSRELTSGTGELFF	TGTGCCACCAGCAGAGAATTGACATCGGGGACCGGGGAGCTGTTTTTT
TRBV28	TRBJ2-7	TRBD1	NA	CASSPGTESYEQYF	TGTGCCAGCAGTCCCGGGACAGAAAGCTACGAGCAGTACTTC
TRBV28	TRBJ1-5	NA	NA	CASSLSSRGGNQPQHF	TGTGCCAGCAGTTTATCTTCTAGGGGGGGAAATCAGCCCCAGCATTTT
TRBV19	TRBJ1-1	NA	NA	CASSVGHTHTEAFF	TGTGCCAGTAGTGTGGGACATACTCACACTGAAGCTTTCTTT
TRBV28	TRBJ1-1	NA	NA	CASSDPGGTEAFF	TGTGCCAGCAGTGACCCCGGAGGAACTGAAGCTTTCTTT
TRBV9	TRBJ1-3	NA	few	CASSPHKDSSGNTIYF	TGTGCCAGCAGCCCCCATAAGGACAGCTCTGGAAACACCATATATTTT
TRBV29-1	TRBJ2-5	NA	few	CSVEEADSQETQYF	TGCAGCGTTGAAGAGGCGGACAGCCAAGAGACCCAGTACTTC
TRBV7-3	TRBJ2-3	NA	few	CASSRGASGTDTQYF	TGTGCCAGCAGCCGGGGGGCTAGCGGCACAGATACGCAGTATTTT
TRBV30	TRBJ2-5	NA	NA	CAWSSGSQETQYF	TGTGCCTGGAGTTCCGGGTCTCAAGAGACCCAGTACTTC
TRBV18	TRBJ1-1	NA	NA	CASSPGGSAEAFF	TGTGCCAGCTCACCGGGGGGTTCGGCTGAAGCTTTCTTT
TRBV7-7	TRBJ2-1	TRBD1	few	CASSSSADRRDSEQFF	TGTGCTAGCAGCTCCTCAGCGGACAGGCGAGATAGTGAGCAGTTCTTC
TRBV28	TRBJ1-1	NA	NA	CASSLPGLNTEAFF	TGTGCCAGCAGTTTACCAGGGCTGAACACTGAAGCTTTCTTT
TRBV28	TRBJ2-7	TRBD2	few	CASSFDPGGTPYEQYF	TGTGCCAGCAGTTTTGACCCGGGAGGAACACCCTACGAGCAGTACTTC
TRBV19	TRBJ2-3	TRBD2	NA	CASRDSGRTDTQYF	TGTGCCAGTAGAGATAGCGGGAGGACAGATACGCAGTATTTT
TRBV28	TRBJ2-5	TRBD2	few	CASSPGLAGRPSQYF	TGTGCCAGCAGTCCCGGACTAGCGGGCCGCCCGTCCCAGTACTTC
TRBV9	TRBJ2-7	TRBD2	NA	CASSVGLADEQYF	TGTGCCAGCAGCGTAGGACTAGCCGACGAGCAGTACTTC
TRBV4-3	TRBJ2-2	NA	few	CASSQDVGPGELFF	TGCGCCAGCAGCCAAGATGTGGGGCCCGGGGAGCTGTTTTTT
TRBV5-1	TRBJ2-1	TRBD1	few	CASSFAGQANNEQFF	TGCGCCAGCAGCTTTGCGGGACAGGCAAACAATGAGCAGTTCTTC
TRBV5-8	TRBJ2-7	NA	few	CASSLAKSGVPIYEQYF	TGTGCCAGCAGCTTGGCCAAATCCGGGGTACCGATCTACGAGCAGTACTTC
TRBV7-9	TRBJ2-1	NA	NA	CASRPRGGSYNEQFF	TGTGCCAGCAGGCCTAGGGGTGGCTCCTACAATGAGCAGTTCTTC
TRBV19	TRBJ2-7	TRBD2	few	CASRLAGAYEQYF	TGTGCCAGTAGACTAGCGGGAGCGTACGAGCAGTACTTC
TRBV5-8	TRBJ2-3	TRBD1	NA	CASSLAQTGTPTDTQYF	TGTGCCAGCAGCTTGGCGCAGACAGGGACCCCCACAGATACGCAGTATTTT
TRBV30	TRBJ2-6	NA	NA	CASRGLYPLSGANVLTF	TGTGCCTCCAGAGGCCTCTATCCCCTCTCTGGGGCCAACGTCCTGACTTTC
TRBV9	TRBJ1-1	NA	NA	CASSVAGSLNTEAFF	TGTGCCAGCAGCGTAGCAGGGTCCCTAAACACTGAAGCTTTCTTT
TRBV7-2	TRBJ2-5	NA	few	CASSRSPRDPRETQYF	TGTGCCAGCAGCAGATCCCCCAGGGATCCGAGAGAGACCCAGTACTTC
TRBV19	TRBJ2-3	TRBD2	few	CASTGTSVGTDTQYF	TGTGCCAGTACGGGGACTAGCGTGGGGACAGATACGCAGTATTTT
TRBV11-1	TRBJ2-5	NA	NA	CASSISGAQETQYF	TGTGCCAGCAGCATTAGCGGAGCCCAAGAGACCCAGTACTTC
TRBV27	TRBJ2-4	NA	few	CASSFGPGGNIQYF	TGTGCCAGCAGTTTCGGACCCGGAGGAAACATTCAGTACTTC
TRBV7-9	TRBJ2-7	NA	few	CASSLALRGPYEQYF	TGTGCCAGCAGCTTAGCCTTACGTGGGCCCTACGAGCAGTACTTC
TRBV9	TRBJ2-7	NA	few	CASSVDTVSYEQYF	TGTGCCAGCAGCGTAGATACAGTCTCCTACGAGCAGTACTTC
TRBV6-6	TRBJ2-7	NA	NA	CASSRDIQSYEQYF	TGTGCCAGCAGTAGGGACATCCAAAGCTACGAGCAGTACTTC
TRBV29-1	TRBJ2-7	NA	few	CSVTRDRDEQYF	TGCAGCGTTACTAGGGATCGCGACGAGCAGTACTTC
TRBV9	TRBJ2-3	NA	NA	CASSVGGDTQYF	TGTGCCAGCAGCGTAGGGGGGGACACGCAGTATTTT
TRBV11-2	TRBJ2-1	NA	few	CASSLAASAHNEQFF	TGTGCCAGCAGCTTAGCGGCTAGCGCCCACAATGAGCAGTTCTTC
TRBV11-1	TRBJ1-2	NA	few	CASSSRQGPYYGYTF	TGTGCCAGCAGCTCGCGCCAGGGGCCGTACTATGGCTACACCTTC
TRBV11-1	TRBJ2-7	NA	few	CASSTYVYEQYF	TGTGCCAGCAGCACCTACGTTTACGAGCAGTACTTC